The 30 T cell receptor beta chains below were found in one sample sequenced in a study of T cell responses to AZD1222 COVID-19 vaccine. TCRdb keeps only in-frame clones here, not all; method: immunoSEQ multiplex PCR. The data contain approximately 110,000 clones, just under 95% of them singletons. Sequenced here: peripheral blood, sampled on day 0 of AZD1222 vaccination. The receptors here all came from an adult in good health.

The V gene is TRBV13, the J gene TRBJ1-1; TRBD1 is a possible D gene (6 bases). This CDR3 contains 14 residues. Germline V gene data show CDR1 as PRHDT and CDR2 as FYEKMQ (reference sequence). V was cut by 5 bases and J by 11 bases, with 21 bases left in between. This chain's CDR3 is CASSHTQGRGPAFF. CDR3 nucleotides: TGTGCCAGCAGCCATACCCAGGGCAGGGGACCGGCTTTCTTT.

The V call is TRBV19, the J call TRBJ1-2; D remains unclear. Trimming pared 6 bases from V and 0 bases from J, leaving 11 bases between. CDR1 is LNHDA, CDR2 SQIVND, per germline (reference sequence). The CDR3 loop spans 14 amino acids. The CDR3: CASRQPRANYGYTF. The CDR3 DNA reads TGTGCCAGTAGACAGCCACGCGCTAACTATGGCTACACCTTC.

The chain joins TRBV27 to TRBJ2-3; TRBD1 is a possible D gene (5 bases). The CDR3 contains 16 residues. Germline CDR1 MNHEY, CDR2 SMNVEV (reference sequence). Trimming removed 5 bases at V and 4 bases at J, with 19 bases between. CDR3 bases: TGTGCCAGCAGTGCTCCCTCAGGGAACCCGCCAGATACGCAGTATTTT. This sequence encodes CASSAPSGNPPDTQYF.

This clone was seen just once. The V call is TRBV19, the J call TRBJ1-2; D not certain. This CDR3 has 13 residues. Trimming took off 6 bases at V and 7 bases at J, with 15 bases between the two ends. From germline, CDR1 is LNHDA and CDR2 SQIVND (reference sequence). The CDR3 is CASRTGKGFGYTF. The CDR3 coding sequence is TGTGCCAGTAGAACCGGCAAGGGATTTGGCTACACCTTC.

The chain links TRBV7-9 to TRBJ1-2, with 10 bases matching TRBD1. The CDR3 contains 15 residues. V dropped 0 bases and J dropped 8; count of bases not matched to a gene: 6. Germline V CDR1 and CDR2: SEHNR, FQNEAQ (reference sequence). CDR3 coding DNA: TGTGCCAGCAGCTTAGCTTCCGGGACAGGGGCCGGCTACACCTTC. Translated: CASSLASGTGAGYTF.

The chain combines TRBV6-5 with TRBJ1-2; TRBD1 agrees at 8 bases. CDR1 is MNHEY, CDR2 SVGAGI, per germline. V lost 4 bases, J lost 4 bases, and 5 bases stayed unmatched. This CDR3 comprises 14 residues. CDR3: CASSSYRGSYGYTF. The CDR3 bases are TGTGCCAGCAGTTCGTACAGGGGGAGCTATGGCTACACCTTC.

The chain links TRBV11-2 to TRBJ2-2; D may correspond to TRBD1 or TRBD2 (5 bases each). Trimming cost V 7 bases and J 7 bases, with 16 bases left between them. The germline CDR1 and CDR2 sequences are SGHAT and FQNNGV. CDR3 length: 14 amino acids. CDR3 amino acids: CASTPVGRRGELFF. For the CDR3, the DNA is TGTGCCAGCACCCCCGTGGGACGGCGCGGGGAGCTGTTTTTT.

CDR3 sequence: CASSIDGAGSVLNTEAFF. CDR3 DNA sequence: TGTGCCAGTAGTATTGATGGCGCAGGTTCTGTTTTGAACACTGAAGCTTTCTTT. The chain couples TRBV19 to TRBJ1-1; D is unclear. CDR1 is LNHDA and CDR2 is SQIVND in the germline V gene (reference sequence). The CDR3 is 18 residues long. V gave up 3 bases and J gave up 0 bases, with 20 bases separating them.

The chain is built from TRBV10-3 and TRBJ1-1; no definite D call. V lost 2 bases and J lost 1, with 11 bases in between. The CDR3 is 15 residues long. Germline V gene data show CDR1 as ENHRY and CDR2 as SYGVKD. The CDR3 protein is CAISEPKAKNTEAFF. DNA for the CDR3: TGTGCCATCAGTGAGCCGAAAGCTAAGAACACTGAAGCTTTCTTT.

The chain uses TRBV30 and TRBJ2-7; possibly TRBD2 for D (6 bases). The V end lost 5 bases, the J end lost 2 bases, and 13 bases lay between the germline ends. The CDR3 is 13 residues long. The germline V gene encodes CDR1 GTSNPN and CDR2 SVGIG (reference sequence). CDR3 protein: CAWGGSWAYEQYF. The CDR3 region has the DNA TGTGCCTGGGGGGGGAGCTGGGCCTACGAGCAGTACTTC.

This chain connects TRBV6-5 to TRBJ2-5; TRBD1 matches 8 bases. This CDR3 spans 13 amino acids. The J segment lost 3 bases and the V segment lost 4 bases, leaving 1 base of the junction unmatched. CDR1 MNHEY and CDR2 SVGAGI come from the germline V gene. The CDR3 sequence: CASSSTGEETQYF. CDR3 coding DNA: TGTGCCAGCAGTTCGACAGGGGAAGAGACCCAGTACTTC.

In DNA, the CDR3 is TGTGCCAGCAAGTGGCAGGGGAATGAAAAACTGTTTTTT. This encodes CASKWQGNEKLFF. The chain recombines TRBV6-5 with TRBJ1-4; the D gene is possibly TRBD1 (6 bases). This CDR3 is 13 amino acids long. Between the trimmed V and J ends, which lost 7 bases and 5 bases, there was a span of 11 bases. Germline CDR1 and CDR2: MNHEY and SVGAGI.

The CDR3 region has the DNA TGTGCCAGCAGCTTAGGGACAGTTCAACAGAACTATGGCTACACCTTC. Amino acid sequence: CASSLGTVQQNYGYTF. The rearrangement joins TRBV7-8 to TRBJ1-2; D perhaps matches TRBD1 (6 bases). V gave up 1 base and J gave up 2 bases, with 14 bases separating them. This CDR3 is 16 amino acids long. Germline V gene sequence: CDR1 SGHVS, CDR2 FQNEAQ.

CDR3 in amino acids: CASSSLGGRDQPQHF. Written as DNA, the CDR3 is TGTGCCAGCAGCTCCCTGGGGGGTCGGGATCAGCCCCAGCATTTT. The chain has TRBV7-9 and TRBJ1-5; a weak D match, TRBD1 (5 bases). The CDR3 is 15 residues long. Trimming removed 4 bases from V and 5 bases from J, with 15 bases in between. The germline CDR1 and CDR2 sequences are SEHNR and FQNEAQ (reference sequence).

The chain employs TRBV10-2 and TRBJ1-6; D unresolved. This CDR3 contains 15 residues. Trimming pared 0 bases from V and 6 bases from J, leaving 9 bases between. Germline V gene data show CDR1 as WSHSY and CDR2 as SAAADI. The CDR3 here is CASSESRVANSPLHF. The CDR3 bases are TGCGCCAGCAGTGAGTCTAGGGTTGCTAATTCACCCCTCCACTTT.

The gene calls are TRBV7-2 and TRBJ2-7; 7 nucleotides match TRBD2. This CDR3 contains 14 residues. The V segment lost 5 bases and the J segment 3 bases; nucleotides outside the gene matches: 7. Per germline, CDR1 SGHTA and CDR2 FQGNSA. The CDR3 is CASSPRERDYEQYF. DNA of the CDR3: TGTGCCAGCAGCCCCCGGGAGCGGGACTACGAGCAGTACTTC.

The chain recombines TRBV7-8 with TRBJ1-6; D unresolved. The CDR3 spans 15 residues. Germline values: CDR1 SGHVS, CDR2 FQNEAQ. With 2 bases removed from V and 5 bases from J, the gap between germline ends came to 10 bases. CDR3: CASSLLGGDNSPLHF. In nucleotides, the CDR3 is TGTGCCAGCAGCTTACTCGGCGGAGATAATTCACCCCTCCACTTT.

The chain couples TRBV29-1 to TRBJ1-4; possible D gene TRBD1, 5 bases. CDR3 length: 13 residues. Trimming stripped 2 bases from V and 2 bases from J, with 6 bases between. Per germline, CDR1 SQVTM and CDR2 ANQGSEA. The CDR3 DNA reads as TGCAGCGTTGAAAAGGGGACTAATGAAAAACTGTTTTTT. Translated: CSVEKGTNEKLFF. Using reference TRBV29-1 and TRBJ1-4 for the parts outside the CDR3, the full variable domain is SAVISQKPSRDICQRGTSLTIQCQVDSQVTMMFWYRQQPGQSLTLIATANQGSEATYESGFVIDKFPISRPNLTFSTLTVSNMSPEDSSIYLCSVEKGTNEKLFFGSGTQLSVL.

The chain carries TRBV19 and TRBJ1-1; no reliable D call. Between the trimmed V and J ends, which lost 3 bases and 7 bases, there was a span of 9 bases. This CDR3 is 12 amino acids long. From germline, CDR1 is LNHDA and CDR2 SQIVND (reference sequence). CDR3 loop: CASSIDGNEAFF. The CDR3 bases are TGTGCCAGTAGTATCGACGGAAATGAAGCTTTCTTT.

The CDR3 DNA reads as TGCGCCAGCAGCTTCCTGACAGATAACACTGAAGCTTTCTTT. As protein: CASSFLTDNTEAFF. This chain links TRBV5-1 with TRBJ1-1; possibly TRBD1 for D (5 bases). Germline CDR1 SGHRS, CDR2 YFSETQ. Trimming removed 2 bases from V and 2 bases from J, with 10 bases in between. This CDR3 has 14 amino acids.

The chain is built from TRBV11-1 and TRBJ1-4; perhaps TRBD1 as D (5 bases). Germline V gene sequence: CDR1 SGHAT, CDR2 FQDESV (reference sequence). This CDR3 region has 14 residues. Trimming shortened V by 5 bases and J by 5 bases, and 12 bases separated the two germline ends. The DNA for the CDR3 is TGTGCCAGCAGCAGGGGACGGTCAAATGAAAAACTGTTTTTT. Encoded protein: CASSRGRSNEKLFF.

The J gene is TRBJ1-1, the V gene TRBV14; D ambiguous. The CDR3 totals 15 residues. With 4 bases removed from V and 2 bases from J, the gap between germline ends came to 14 bases. Germline assignment: CDR1 SGHDN and CDR2 FVKESK. CDR3: CASSLYPIPNTEAFF. CDR3 sequence (DNA): TGTGCCAGCAGCCTCTACCCAATACCAAACACTGAAGCTTTCTTT.

The V and J genes are TRBV19 and TRBJ2-2; 7 nucleotides align to TRBD1. Germline-derived CDR1 and CDR2 are LNHDA and SQIVND (reference sequence). Trimming cost V 8 bases and J 1 base; bases outside gene matches: 4. The CDR3 contains 14 residues. This chain's CDR3 is CASRRQGNTGELFF. DNA of the CDR3: TGTGCCAGTCGCAGACAGGGGAACACCGGGGAGCTGTTTTTT. Together with reference TRBV19 and TRBJ2-2, the CDR3 gives the full variable domain: DGGITQSPKYLFRKEGQNVTLSCEQNLNHDAMYWYRQDPGQGLRLIYYSQIVNDFQKGDIAEGYSVSREKKESFPLTVTSAQKNPTAFYLCASRRQGNTGELFFGEGSRLTVL.

The V gene is TRBV28, the J gene TRBJ2-7; D is uncertain. With 6 bases removed from V and 9 bases from J, the gap between germline ends came to 12 bases. Germline V CDR1 and CDR2: MDHEN, SYDVKM. The CDR3 has 11 residues. The CDR3 DNA is TGTGCCAGCAGCTGGGGTGGGCCGCAGTACTTC. This encodes CASSWGGPQYF.

This clone was picked up one time. The chain joins TRBV28 to TRBJ1-5, with D perhaps TRBD1 (6 bases). Trimming stripped 2 bases from V and 6 bases from J, with 11 bases between. CDR1 and CDR2 from the germline V gene are MDHEN and SYDVKM. This CDR3 contains 14 residues. The CDR3: CASSLEGGGQPQHF. The DNA for the CDR3 is TGTGCCAGCAGTTTAGAGGGAGGGGGTCAGCCCCAGCATTTT. Based on the CDR3 plus reference TRBV28 and TRBJ1-5, the full variable domain is DVKVTQSSRYLVKRTGEKVFLECVQDMDHENMFWYRQDPGLGLRLIYFSYDVKMKEKGDIPEGYSVSREKKERFSLILESASTNQTSMYLCASSLEGGGQPQHFGDGTRLSIL.

This rearrangement joins TRBV5-3 to TRBJ1-6, with 9 bases lining up with TRBD1. TRBV5-3 is flagged as an ORF with uncertain function. V lost 4 bases, J lost 7 bases, and 6 bases stayed unmatched. This CDR3 is built from 15 residues. CDR3: CARSPQGTGNSPLHF. The CDR3 DNA reads TGTGCCAGAAGCCCGCAAGGGACAGGGAATTCACCCCTCCACTTT.

This clone has a single count. The rearrangement uses TRBV5-6 and TRBJ2-3; D is perhaps TRBD2 (6 bases). V shed 4 bases and J shed 4 bases, with 13 bases lying between them. The CDR3 is made up of 14 amino acids. The germline V gene has CDR1 SGHDT and CDR2 YYEEEE. The CDR3 DNA is TGTGCCAGCAGCGCCGGGGGAGCCCCAGATACGCAGTATTTT. Its protein is CASSAGGAPDTQYF. Looking up the rest from reference TRBV5-6 and TRBJ2-3 gives the full variable domain: DAGVTQSPTHLIKTRGQQVTLRCSPKSGHDTVSWYQQALGQGPQFIFQYYEEEERQRGNFPDRFSGHQFPNYSSELNVNALLLGDSALYLCASSAGGAPDTQYFGPGTRLTVL.

The chain uses TRBV6-5 and TRBJ1-2; TRBD1 matches at 9 bases. The germline CDR1 and CDR2 sequences are MNHEY and SVGAGI. The CDR3 sequence is 14 residues long. The trim removed 6 bases at V and 5 bases at J, leaving 7 bases unmatched. CDR3 loop: CASSRNRGRYGYTF. DNA for the CDR3: TGTGCCAGCAGCCGAAACAGGGGGCGATATGGCTACACCTTC.

This chain connects TRBV6-5 to TRBJ2-7; 7 nucleotides match TRBD1. The CDR3 runs 15 residues. Per the germline V gene, CDR1 is MNHEY and CDR2 is SVGAGI. J lost 4 bases, V lost 1 base, and 7 bases had no gene match. The CDR3 DNA reads as TGTGCCAGCAGTTACTTAACCGGGACAGAGTACGAGCAGTACTTC. This gives the protein CASSYLTGTEYEQYF.

The chain carries TRBV10-3 and TRBJ2-1, with 12 bases lining up with TRBD2. The V gene end was trimmed by 9 bases and the J gene end by 5 bases; junction bases not matched to a gene: 5. The germline gives CDR1 ENHRY, CDR2 SYGVKD. The CDR3 contains 14 residues. For the CDR3, the DNA is TGTGCCATAACGGGACTAGCGGGCGACAATGAGCAGTTCTTC. Translated: CAITGLAGDNEQFF.